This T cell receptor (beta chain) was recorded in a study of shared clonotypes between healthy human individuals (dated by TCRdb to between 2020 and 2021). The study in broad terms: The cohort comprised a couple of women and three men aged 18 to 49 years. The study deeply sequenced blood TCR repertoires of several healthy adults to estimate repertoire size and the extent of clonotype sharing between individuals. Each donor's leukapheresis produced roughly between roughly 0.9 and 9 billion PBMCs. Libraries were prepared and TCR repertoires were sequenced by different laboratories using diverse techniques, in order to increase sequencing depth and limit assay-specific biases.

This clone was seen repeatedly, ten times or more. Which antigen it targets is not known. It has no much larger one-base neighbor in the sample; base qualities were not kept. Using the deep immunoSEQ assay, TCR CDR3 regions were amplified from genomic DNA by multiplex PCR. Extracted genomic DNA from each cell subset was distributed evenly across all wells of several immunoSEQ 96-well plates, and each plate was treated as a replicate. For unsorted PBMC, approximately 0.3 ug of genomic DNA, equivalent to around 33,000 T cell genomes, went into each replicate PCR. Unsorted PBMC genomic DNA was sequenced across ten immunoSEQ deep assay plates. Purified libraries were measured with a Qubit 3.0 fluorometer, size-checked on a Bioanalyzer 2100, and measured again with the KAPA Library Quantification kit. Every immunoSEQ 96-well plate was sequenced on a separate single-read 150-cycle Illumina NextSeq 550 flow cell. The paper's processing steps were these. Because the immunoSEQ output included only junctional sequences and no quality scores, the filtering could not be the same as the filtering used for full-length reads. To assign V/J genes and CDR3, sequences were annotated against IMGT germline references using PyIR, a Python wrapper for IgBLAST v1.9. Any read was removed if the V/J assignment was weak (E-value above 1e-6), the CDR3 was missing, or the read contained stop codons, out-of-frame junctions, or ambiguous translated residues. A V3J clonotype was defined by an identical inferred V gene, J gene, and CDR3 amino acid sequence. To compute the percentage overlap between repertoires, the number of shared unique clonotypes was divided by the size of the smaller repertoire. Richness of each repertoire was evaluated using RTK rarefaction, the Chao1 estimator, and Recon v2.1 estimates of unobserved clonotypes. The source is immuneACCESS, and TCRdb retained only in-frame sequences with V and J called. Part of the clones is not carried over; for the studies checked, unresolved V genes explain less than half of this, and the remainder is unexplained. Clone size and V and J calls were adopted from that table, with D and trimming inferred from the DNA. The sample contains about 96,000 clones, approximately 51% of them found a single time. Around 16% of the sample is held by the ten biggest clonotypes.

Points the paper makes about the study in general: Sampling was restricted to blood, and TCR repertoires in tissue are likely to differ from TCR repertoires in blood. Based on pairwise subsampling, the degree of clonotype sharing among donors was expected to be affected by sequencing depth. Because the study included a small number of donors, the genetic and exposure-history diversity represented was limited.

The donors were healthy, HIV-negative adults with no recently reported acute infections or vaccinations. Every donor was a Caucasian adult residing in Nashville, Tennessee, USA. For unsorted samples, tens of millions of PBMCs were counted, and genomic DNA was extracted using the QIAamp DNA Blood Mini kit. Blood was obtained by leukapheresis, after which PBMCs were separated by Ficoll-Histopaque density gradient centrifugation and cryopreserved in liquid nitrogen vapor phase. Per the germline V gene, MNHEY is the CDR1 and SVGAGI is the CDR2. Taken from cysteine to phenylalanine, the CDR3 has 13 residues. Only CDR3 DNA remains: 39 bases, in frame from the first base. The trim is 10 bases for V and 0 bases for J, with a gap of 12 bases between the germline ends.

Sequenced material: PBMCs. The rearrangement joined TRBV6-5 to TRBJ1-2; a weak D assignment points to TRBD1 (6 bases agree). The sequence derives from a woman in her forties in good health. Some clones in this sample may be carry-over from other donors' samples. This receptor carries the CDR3 CATSRGANYGYTF. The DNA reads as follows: TGTGCCACCTCCAGGGGCGCTAACTATGGCTACACCTTC.